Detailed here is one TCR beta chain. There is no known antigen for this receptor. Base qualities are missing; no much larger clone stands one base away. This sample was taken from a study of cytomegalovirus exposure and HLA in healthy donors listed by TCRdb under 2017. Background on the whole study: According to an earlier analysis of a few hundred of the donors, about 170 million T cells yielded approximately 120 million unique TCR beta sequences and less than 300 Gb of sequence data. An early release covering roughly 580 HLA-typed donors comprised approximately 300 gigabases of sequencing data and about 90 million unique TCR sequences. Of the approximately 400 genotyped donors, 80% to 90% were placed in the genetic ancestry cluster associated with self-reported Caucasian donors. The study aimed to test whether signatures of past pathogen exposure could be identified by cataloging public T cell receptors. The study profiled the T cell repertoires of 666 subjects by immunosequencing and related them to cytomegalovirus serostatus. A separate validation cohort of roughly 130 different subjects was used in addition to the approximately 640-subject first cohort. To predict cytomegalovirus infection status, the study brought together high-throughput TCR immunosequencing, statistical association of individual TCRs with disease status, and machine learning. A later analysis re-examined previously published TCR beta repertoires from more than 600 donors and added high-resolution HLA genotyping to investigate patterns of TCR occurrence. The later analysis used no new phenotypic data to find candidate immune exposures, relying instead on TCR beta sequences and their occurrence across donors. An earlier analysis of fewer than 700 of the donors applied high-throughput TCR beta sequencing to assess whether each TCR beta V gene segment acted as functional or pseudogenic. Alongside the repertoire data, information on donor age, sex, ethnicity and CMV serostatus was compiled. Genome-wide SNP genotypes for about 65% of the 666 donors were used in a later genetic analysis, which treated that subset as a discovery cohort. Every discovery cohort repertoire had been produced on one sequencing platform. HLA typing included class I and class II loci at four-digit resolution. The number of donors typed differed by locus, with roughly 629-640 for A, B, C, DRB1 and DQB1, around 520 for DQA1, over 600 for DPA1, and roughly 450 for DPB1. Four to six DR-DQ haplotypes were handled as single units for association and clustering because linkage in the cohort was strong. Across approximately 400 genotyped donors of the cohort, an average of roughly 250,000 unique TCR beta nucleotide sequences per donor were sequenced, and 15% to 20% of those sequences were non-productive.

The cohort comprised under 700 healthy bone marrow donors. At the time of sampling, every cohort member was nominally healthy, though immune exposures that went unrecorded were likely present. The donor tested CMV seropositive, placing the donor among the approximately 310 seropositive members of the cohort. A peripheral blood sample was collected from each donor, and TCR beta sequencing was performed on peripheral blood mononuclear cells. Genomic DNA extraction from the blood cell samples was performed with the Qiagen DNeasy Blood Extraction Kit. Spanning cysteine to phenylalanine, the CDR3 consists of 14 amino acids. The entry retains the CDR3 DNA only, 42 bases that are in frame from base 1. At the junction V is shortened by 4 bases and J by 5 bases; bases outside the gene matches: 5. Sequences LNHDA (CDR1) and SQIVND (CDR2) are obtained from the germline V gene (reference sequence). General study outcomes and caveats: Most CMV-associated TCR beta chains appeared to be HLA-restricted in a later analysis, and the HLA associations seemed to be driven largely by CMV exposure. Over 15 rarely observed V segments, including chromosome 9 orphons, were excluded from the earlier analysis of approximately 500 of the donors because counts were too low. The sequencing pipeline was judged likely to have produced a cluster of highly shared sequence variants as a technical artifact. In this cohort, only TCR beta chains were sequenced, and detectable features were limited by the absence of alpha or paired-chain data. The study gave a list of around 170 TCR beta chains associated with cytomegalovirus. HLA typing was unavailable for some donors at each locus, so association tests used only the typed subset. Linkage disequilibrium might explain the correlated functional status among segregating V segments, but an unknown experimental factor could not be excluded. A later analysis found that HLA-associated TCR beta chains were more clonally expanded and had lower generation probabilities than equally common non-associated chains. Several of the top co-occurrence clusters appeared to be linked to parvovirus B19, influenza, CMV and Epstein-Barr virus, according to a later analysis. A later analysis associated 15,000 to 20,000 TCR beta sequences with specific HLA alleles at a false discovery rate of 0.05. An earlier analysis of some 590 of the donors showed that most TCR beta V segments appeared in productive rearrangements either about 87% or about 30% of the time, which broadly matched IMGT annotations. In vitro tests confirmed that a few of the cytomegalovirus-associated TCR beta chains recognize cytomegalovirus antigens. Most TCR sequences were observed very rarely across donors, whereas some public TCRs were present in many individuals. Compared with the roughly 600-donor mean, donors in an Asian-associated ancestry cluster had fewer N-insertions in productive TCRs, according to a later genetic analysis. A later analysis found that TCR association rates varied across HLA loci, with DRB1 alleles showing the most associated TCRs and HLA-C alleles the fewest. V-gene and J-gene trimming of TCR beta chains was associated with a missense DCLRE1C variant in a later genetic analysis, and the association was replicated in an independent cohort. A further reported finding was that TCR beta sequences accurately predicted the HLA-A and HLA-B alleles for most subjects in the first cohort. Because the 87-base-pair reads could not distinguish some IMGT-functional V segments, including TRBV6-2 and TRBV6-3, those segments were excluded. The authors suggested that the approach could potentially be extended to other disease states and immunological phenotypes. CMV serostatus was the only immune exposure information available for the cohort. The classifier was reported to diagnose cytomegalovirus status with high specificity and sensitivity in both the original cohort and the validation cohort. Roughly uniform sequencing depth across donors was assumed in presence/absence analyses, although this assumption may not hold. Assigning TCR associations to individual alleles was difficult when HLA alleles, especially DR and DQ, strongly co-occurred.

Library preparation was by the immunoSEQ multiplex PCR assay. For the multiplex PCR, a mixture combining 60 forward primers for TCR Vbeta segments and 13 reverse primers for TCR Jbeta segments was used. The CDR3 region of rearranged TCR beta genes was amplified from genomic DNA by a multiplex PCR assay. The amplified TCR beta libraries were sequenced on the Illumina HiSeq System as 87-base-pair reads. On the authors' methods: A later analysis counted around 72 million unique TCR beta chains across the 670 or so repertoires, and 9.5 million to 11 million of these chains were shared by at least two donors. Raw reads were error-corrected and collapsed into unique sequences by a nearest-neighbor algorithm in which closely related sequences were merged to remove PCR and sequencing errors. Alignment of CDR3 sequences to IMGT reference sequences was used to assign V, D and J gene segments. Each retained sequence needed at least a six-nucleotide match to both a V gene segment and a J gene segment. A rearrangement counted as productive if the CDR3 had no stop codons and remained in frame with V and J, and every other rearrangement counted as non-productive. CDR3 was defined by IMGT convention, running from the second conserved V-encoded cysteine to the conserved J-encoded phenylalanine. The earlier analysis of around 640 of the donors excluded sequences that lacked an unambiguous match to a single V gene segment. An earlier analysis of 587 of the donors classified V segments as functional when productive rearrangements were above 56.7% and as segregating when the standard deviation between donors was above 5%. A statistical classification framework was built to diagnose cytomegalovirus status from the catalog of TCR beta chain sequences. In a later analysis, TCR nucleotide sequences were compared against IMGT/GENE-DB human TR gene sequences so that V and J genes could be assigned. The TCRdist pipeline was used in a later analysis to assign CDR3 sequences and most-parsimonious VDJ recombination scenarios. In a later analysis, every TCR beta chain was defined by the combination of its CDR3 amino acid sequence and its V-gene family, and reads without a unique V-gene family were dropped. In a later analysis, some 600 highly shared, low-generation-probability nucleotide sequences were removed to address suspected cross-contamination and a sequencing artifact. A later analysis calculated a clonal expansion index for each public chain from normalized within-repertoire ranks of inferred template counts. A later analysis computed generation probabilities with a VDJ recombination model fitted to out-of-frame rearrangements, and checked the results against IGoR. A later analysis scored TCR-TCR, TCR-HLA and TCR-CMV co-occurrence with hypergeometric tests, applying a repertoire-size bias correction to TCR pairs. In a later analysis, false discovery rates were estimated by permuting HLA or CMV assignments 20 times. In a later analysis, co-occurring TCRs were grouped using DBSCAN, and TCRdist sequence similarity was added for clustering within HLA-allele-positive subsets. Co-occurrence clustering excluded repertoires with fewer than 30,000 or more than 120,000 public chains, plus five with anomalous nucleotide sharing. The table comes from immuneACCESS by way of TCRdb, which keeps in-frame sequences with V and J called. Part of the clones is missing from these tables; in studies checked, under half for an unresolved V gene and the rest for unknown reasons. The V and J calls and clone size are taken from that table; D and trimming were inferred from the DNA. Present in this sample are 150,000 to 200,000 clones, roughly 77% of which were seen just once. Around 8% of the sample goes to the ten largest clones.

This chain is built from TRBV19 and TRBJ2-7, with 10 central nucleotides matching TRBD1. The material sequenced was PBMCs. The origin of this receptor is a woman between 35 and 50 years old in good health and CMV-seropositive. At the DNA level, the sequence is TGTGCCAGTAGTACCTGGACAGGGGGAGACGAGCAGTACTTC. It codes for CASSTWTGGDEQYF. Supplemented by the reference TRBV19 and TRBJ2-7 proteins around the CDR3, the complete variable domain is DGGITQSPKYLFRKEGQNVTLSCEQNLNHDAMYWYRQDPGQGLRLIYYSQIVNDFQKGDIAEGYSVSREKKESFPLTVTSAQKNPTAFYLCASSTWTGGDEQYFGPGTRLTVT.